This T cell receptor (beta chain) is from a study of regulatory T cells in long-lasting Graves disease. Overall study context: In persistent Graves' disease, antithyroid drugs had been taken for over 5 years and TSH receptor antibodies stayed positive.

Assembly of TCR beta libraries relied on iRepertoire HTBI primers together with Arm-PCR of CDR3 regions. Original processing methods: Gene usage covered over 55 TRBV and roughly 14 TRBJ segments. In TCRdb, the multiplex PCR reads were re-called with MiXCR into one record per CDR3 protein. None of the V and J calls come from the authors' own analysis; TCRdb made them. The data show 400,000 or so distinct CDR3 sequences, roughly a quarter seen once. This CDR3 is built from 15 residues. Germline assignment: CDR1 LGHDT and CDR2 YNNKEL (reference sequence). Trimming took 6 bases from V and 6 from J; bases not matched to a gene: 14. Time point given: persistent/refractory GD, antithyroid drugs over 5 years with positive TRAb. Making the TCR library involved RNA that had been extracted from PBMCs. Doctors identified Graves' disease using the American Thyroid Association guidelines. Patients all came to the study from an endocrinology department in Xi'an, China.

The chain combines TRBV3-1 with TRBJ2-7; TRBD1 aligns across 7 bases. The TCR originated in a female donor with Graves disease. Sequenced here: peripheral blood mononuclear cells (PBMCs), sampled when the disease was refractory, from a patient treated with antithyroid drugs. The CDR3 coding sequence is TGTGCCAGCAGTCAGGCAGGGGGTAGCGTCGGCGAGCAGTACTTC. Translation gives CASSQAGGSVGEQYF.